Listed below are T cell receptor beta chains from one sample, sequenced in a study of T cells in Graves' hyperthyroidism and ophthalmopathy. From the multiplex PCR reads, TCRdb called clonotypes with MiXCR, one entry per CDR3 protein. Of about 620,000 distinct CDR3 sequences listed, 16% were seen once; the top ten hold about 3.8%. Sequencing input: blood. The receptor source for this set is a woman in her thirties with Graves' hyperthyroidism. Each CDR3 is given with its conserved first and last residue. A D gene is named only where the DNA matches it firmly. Only part of the rows carry a size: once, few, many, or a class if the clone is expanded.

V	J	D	size	CDR3	DNA
TRBV6-5	TRBJ2-1	TRBD2	few	CASSSLAGRRDEQFF	TGTGCCAGCAGTTCCTTAGCGGGGCGTCGGGATGAGCAGTTCTTC
TRBV6-5	TRBJ1-5	NA	NA	CASRLLSLGSNQPQHF	TGTGCCAGCAGACTACTCAGTTTAGGGTCGAATCAGCCCCAGCATTTT
TRBV3-1	TRBJ2-2	TRBD2	few	CASSLQLAPGELFF	TGTGCCAGCAGCCTTCAACTAGCGCCCGGGGAGCTGTTTTTT
TRBV28	TRBJ1-5	NA	many	CASSPPGTRQPQHF	TGTGCCAGCAGTCCACCAGGTACAAGGCAGCCCCAGCATTTT
TRBV7-3	TRBJ2-5	TRBD2	many	CASSPGLAGGGFQETQYF	TGTGCCAGCAGCCCGGGACTAGCGGGGGGGGGGTTCCAAGAGACCCAGTACTTC
TRBV9	TRBJ2-3	TRBD2	few	CASSVRVLAAGDTQYF	TGTGCCAGCAGCGTAAGGGTTCTAGCGGCGGGAGATACGCAGTATTTT
TRBV7-9	TRBJ1-2	NA	NA	CASRASNYGYTF	TGTGCCAGCAGGGCTTCCAACTATGGCTACACCTTC
TRBV6-1	TRBJ1-1	NA	many	CASRTPSTQGPNTEAFF	TGTGCCAGCAGAACTCCTTCCACACAGGGTCCGAACACTGAAGCTTTCTTT
TRBV7-2	TRBJ1-5	NA	NA	CASSGEAIFPQHF	TGTGCCAGCAGCGGCGAGGCAATCTTTCCCCAGCATTTT
TRBV9	TRBJ1-2	TRBD1	NA	CASTRDSTNYGYTF	TGTGCCAGTACCAGGGACAGTACCAACTATGGCTACACCTTC
TRBV6-1	TRBJ1-2	NA	many	CASSQDNLGYTF	TGTGCCAGCAGTCAGGACAATCTAGGCTACACCTTC
TRBV7-2	TRBJ2-1	NA	many	CASSLMAGEQFF	TGTGCCAGCAGCCTCATGGCAGGGGAGCAGTTCTTC
TRBV30	TRBJ2-3	NA	NA	CAWSVGSATDTQYF	TGTGCCTGGAGTGTGGGTAGCGCGACAGATACGCAGTATTTT
TRBV12-3/TRBV12-4	TRBJ2-1	TRBD2	NA	CASSLGTSGGVDEQFF	TGTGCCAGCAGTTTAGGGACTAGCGGCGGAGTCGATGAGCAGTTCTTC
TRBV5-1	TRBJ2-7	TRBD2	many	CASSLAGGNMYEQYF	TGCGCCAGCAGCTTGGCCGGGGGGAATATGTACGAGCAGTACTTC
TRBV27	TRBJ1-1	TRBD1	many	CASSRDRANTEAFF	TGTGCCAGCAGTCGGGACAGGGCGAACACTGAAGCTTTCTTT
TRBV6-1	TRBJ2-4	TRBD2	few	CASSELAGDVKNIQYF	TGTGCCAGCAGTGAACTAGCGGGAGATGTCAAAAACATTCAGTACTTC
TRBV19	TRBJ2-2	TRBD1	few	CATREDRGNTGELFF	TGTGCCACCCGGGAGGACAGGGGGAACACCGGGGAGCTGTTTTTT
TRBV20-1	TRBJ2-5	NA	NA	CSAYMGGRQETQYF	TGCAGTGCTTATATGGGGGGGCGGCAAGAGACCCAGTACTTC
TRBV7-2	TRBJ2-1	NA	many	CASSLGAVVANEQFF	TGTGCCAGCAGCTTAGGGGCGGTTGTGGCGAATGAGCAGTTCTTC
TRBV7-9	TRBJ2-2	NA	few	CASTRLPNTGELFF	TGTGCCAGCACGCGGTTGCCGAACACCGGGGAGCTGTTTTTT
TRBV2	TRBJ2-1	NA	many	CASTFIDYNSYNEQFF	TGTGCCAGCACCTTTATTGACTACAACTCCTACAATGAGCAGTTCTTC
TRBV7-9	TRBJ2-1	NA	many	CASSPRGTENNEQFF	TGTGCCAGCAGCCCGAGGGGAACAGAAAACAATGAGCAGTTCTTC
TRBV27	TRBJ2-7	NA	NA	CASSFSVTAVSYEQYF	TGTGCCAGCAGTTTTTCAGTGACGGCAGTCTCTTACGAGCAGTACTTC
TRBV28	TRBJ2-3	NA	many	CAILGTAGADTQYF	TGTGCCATCCTCGGGACAGCGGGGGCAGATACGCAGTATTTT
TRBV3-1	TRBJ1-5	TRBD1	NA	CATQEPGQGFLGSNQPQHF	TGTGCCACCCAAGAACCGGGACAGGGATTTTTAGGAAGCAATCAGCCCCAGCATTTT
TRBV12-3/TRBV12-4	TRBJ1-5	NA	NA	CASTEVYSNQPQHF	TGTGCCAGCACCGAGGTGTATAGCAATCAGCCCCAGCATTTT
TRBV29-1	TRBJ2-1	TRBD2	few	CSVEETSAWEQFF	TGCAGCGTTGAAGAAACTAGCGCTTGGGAGCAGTTCTTC
TRBV28	TRBJ1-1	NA	many	CASSPGLGEVAAFF	TGTGCCAGCAGTCCCGGACTGGGGGAGGTTGCAGCTTTCTTT
TRBV7-6	TRBJ1-3	NA	NA	CASSLAFSGVGNTIYF	TGTGCCAGCAGCTTAGCGTTTTCGGGGGTTGGAAACACCATATATTTT
TRBV12-3/TRBV12-4	TRBJ1-1	NA	many	CASSLGGSFEAFF	TGTGCCAGCAGTTTGGGGGGCTCTTTTGAAGCTTTCTTT
TRBV12-5	TRBJ2-1	TRBD2	many	CASGFSSGDEQFF	TGTGCTAGTGGTTTCTCTAGCGGAGACGAGCAGTTCTTC
TRBV5-1	TRBJ2-3	NA	few	CASSLRNGFSTDTQYF	TGCGCCAGCAGCTTGCGGAACGGGTTTAGCACAGATACGCAGTATTTT
TRBV28	TRBJ2-5	NA	many	CASTKNVAAGETQYF	TGTGCCAGCACCAAAAACGTGGCCGCGGGGGAGACCCAGTACTTC
TRBV7-2	TRBJ1-3	NA	NA	CASSLDDRRGNTIYF	TGTGCCAGCAGCTTAGATGACAGGCGCGGAAACACCATATATTTT
TRBV27	TRBJ2-5	NA	many	CASSLIWGETQYF	TGTGCCAGCAGTTTAATATGGGGGGAGACCCAGTACTTC
TRBV9	TRBJ2-2	NA	many	CASSVDTGLGGELFF	TGTGCCAGCAGCGTAGATACAGGGTTAGGCGGGGAGCTGTTTTTT
TRBV12-3/TRBV12-4	TRBJ2-7	TRBD1	many	CASSDRVLHEQYF	TGTGCCAGCAGTGACAGGGTCTTACACGAGCAGTACTTC
TRBV20-1	TRBJ1-5	TRBD1	NA	CSTGQGNQPQHF	TGCAGTACGGGACAGGGCAATCAGCCCCAGCATTTT
TRBV7-9	TRBJ2-1	NA	few	CASSLAQTNNEQFF	TGTGCCAGCAGCTTAGCGCAAACAAACAATGAGCAGTTCTTC
TRBV4-2	TRBJ2-7	NA	few	CASSQDTQGPYEQYF	TGTGCCAGCAGCCAAGATACCCAGGGGCCCTACGAGCAGTACTTC
TRBV28	TRBJ2-7	TRBD2	many	CASRRGTSGAYEQYF	TGTGCCAGCAGAAGGGGAACTAGCGGGGCCTACGAGCAGTACTTC
TRBV30	TRBJ1-5	TRBD1	few	CAWSVGTGLQPQHF	TGTGCCTGGAGTGTCGGGACAGGGCTTCAGCCCCAGCATTTT
TRBV19	TRBJ1-2	NA	NA	CASSMGYSTTYGYTF	TGTGCCAGTAGTATGGGCTACAGCACCACCTATGGCTACACCTTC
TRBV7-2	TRBJ2-2	NA	NA	CASSLRGFRTGELFF	TGTGCCAGCAGCTTACGGGGGTTTCGCACCGGGGAGCTGTTTTTT
TRBV29-1	TRBJ2-7	TRBD2	NA	CSVASLAGATYEQYF	TGCAGCGTTGCCAGTCTAGCGGGGGCAACCTACGAGCAGTACTTC
TRBV7-2	TRBJ2-5	NA	few	CASSLASWTETQYF	TGTGCCAGCAGCTTAGCTAGTTGGACGGAGACCCAGTACTTC
TRBV12-3/TRBV12-4	TRBJ2-7	TRBD2	many	CASSPSGSHSYEQYF	TGTGCCAGCAGCCCTAGCGGGAGTCATTCCTACGAGCAGTACTTC
TRBV4-1	TRBJ2-7	TRBD2	NA	CASSRAAGVVHELYF	TGCGCCAGCAGCCGCGCAGCGGGAGTGGTCCACGAGCTGTACTTC
TRBV6-4	TRBJ2-7	TRBD2	few	CASHWREGYEQYF	TGTGCCAGCCATTGGCGGGAGGGCTACGAGCAGTACTTC
TRBV6-1	TRBJ2-7	NA	many	CASSDPPTYEQYF	TGTGCCAGCAGTGATCCGCCCACCTACGAGCAGTACTTC
TRBV11-2	TRBJ2-2	TRBD2	once	CASSPLAGRTGELFF	TGTGCCAGCAGCCCCCTAGCGGGTCGTACCGGGGAGCTGTTTTTT
TRBV5-1	TRBJ2-5	TRBD1	NA	CASSLQTGGSQETQYF	TGCGCCAGCAGCCTCCAGACAGGGGGATCCCAAGAGACCCAGTACTTC
TRBV27	TRBJ2-4	NA	few	CASSAMPQGNGIQYF	TGTGCCAGCAGTGCGATGCCCCAAGGAAACGGCATTCAGTACTTC
TRBV14	TRBJ2-5	NA	NA	CASSQVYPRTIQETQYF	TGTGCCAGCAGCCAAGTATATCCGCGTACCATTCAAGAGACCCAGTACTTC